This TCR beta chain was captured by sequencing in a study of monozygotic twins with cystic fibrosis. Only in-frame clones appear in the TCRdb table, and some are missing; sequencing was by immunoSEQ multiplex PCR. The profile shows under 30,000 clones, about nine tenths of them singletons. Trimming cost V 5 bases and J 7 bases, with 12 bases left between them. The CDR3 sequence is 14 residues long. CDR1 is SEHNR, CDR2 FQNEAQ, per germline (reference sequence). This clonotype originated in a girl aged 2 to 10 with cystic fibrosis. V usage is TRBV7-9 and J usage is TRBJ1-6, with a tentative D call TRBD1 (5 bases). Sequenced sample: blood. This chain's CDR3 is CASSRDFSNSPLHF. CDR3 DNA: TGTGCCAGCAGCCGGGACTTTAGCAATTCACCCCTCCACTTT. Looking up the rest from reference TRBV7-9 and TRBJ1-6 gives the full variable domain: DTGVSQNPRHKITKRGQNVTFRCDPISEHNRLYWYRQTLGQGPEFLTYFQNEAQLEKSRLLSDRFSAERPKGSFSTLEIQRTEQGDSAMYLCASSRDFSNSPLHFGNGTRLTVT.